A single sample gave rise to the 24 T cell receptor beta chains below, sequenced in a study of T cell responses to AZD1222 COVID-19 vaccine. The protocol was immunoSEQ multiplex PCR, while the TCRdb copy is restricted to in-frame clones and leaves out a portion. Of some 120,000 clones in the sample, approximately 83% were seen once. The input for sequencing was peripheral blood, taken on day 0 of AZD1222 vaccination. Receptor source: an adult in good health.

This chain connects TRBV23-1 to TRBJ2-7, with 8 bases that match TRBD1. TRBV23-1 is known as an ORF, though its function is uncertain. The CDR3 is 15 residues long. The J segment lost 0 bases and the V segment lost 4 bases, leaving 5 bases of the junction unmatched. DNA for the CDR3: TGCGCCAGCAGTCCGTGGACAGGGACCTCCTACGAGCAGTACTTC. It yields the protein CASSPWTGTSYEQYF.

The chain recombines TRBV6-2 or TRBV6-3 with TRBJ2-3; 9 bases line up with TRBD2. J lost 7 bases, V lost 5 bases, and 10 bases had no gene match. The CDR3 loop spans 15 amino acids. Germline V CDR1 and CDR2: MNHEY, SVGEGT. The CDR3 DNA is TGTGCCAGCAGTCCACTCTCTCTAGCGGGGAATACGCAGTATTTT. Its translation is CASSPLSLAGNTQYF.

This chain uses TRBV10-3 with TRBJ2-7; D might be TRBD1 (6 bases). This CDR3 is built from 15 residues. Trimming took 3 bases from V and 1 from J, leaving 13 bases between them. CDR1 is ENHRY, CDR2 SYGVKD, per germline. In DNA form, the CDR3 reads TGTGCCATCAGTGATCTGGGGGCGCGTTCCTACGAGCAGTACTTC. Protein product: CAISDLGARSYEQYF.

This chain joins TRBV27 and TRBJ2-1; weak D call: TRBD2 (5 bases). The CDR3 covers 15 residues. Germline V gene sequence: CDR1 MNHEY, CDR2 SMNVEV (reference sequence). V lost 6 bases, J lost 12 bases, and 24 bases lay in between. The CDR3 nucleotides read TGTGCCAGCAGGGATCCCTGGACTCAGATGACGGCGCAGTTCTTC. It translates to CASRDPWTQMTAQFF.

The table lists this clone with a count of one. The DNA of the CDR3 is TGTGCCTGGAGTGGACAGTATGATCAGCCCCAGCATTTT. Protein sequence: CAWSGQYDQPQHF. The rearrangement links TRBV30 to TRBJ1-5; TRBD1 might be the D (5 bases). Trimming removed 1 base from V and 5 bases from J, with 9 bases in between. This CDR3 has 13 residues. CDR1 and CDR2 from the germline V gene are GTSNPN and SVGIG (reference sequence).

This rearrangement joins TRBV10-3 to TRBJ1-2; 10 nucleotides align to TRBD1. Looked up from germline, CDR1 is ENHRY and CDR2 is SYGVKD. This CDR3 is 16 amino acids long. The J segment lost 4 bases and the V segment lost 3 bases, leaving 8 bases of the junction unmatched. The CDR3 is CAISDRQGAGGYGYTF. DNA for the CDR3: TGTGCCATCAGTGACCGACAGGGGGCTGGTGGCTATGGCTACACCTTC.

The chain employs TRBV9 and TRBJ2-7; 12 nucleotides agree with TRBD2. V gave up 2 bases and J gave up 2 bases; unmatched junction bases: 2. In germline, CDR1 is SGDLS, CDR2 YYNGEE. The CDR3 is made up of 15 amino acids. DNA for the CDR3: TGTGCCAGCAGCGTCGGACTAGCGGGAACCTACGAGCAGTACTTC. Translated: CASSVGLAGTYEQYF.

J is TRBJ1-2 and V is TRBV4-1, with D perhaps matching TRBD1 (6 bases). This CDR3 spans 15 amino acids. V dropped 2 bases and J dropped 4 bases, with 14 bases sitting between them. Germline CDR1 reads MGHRA; CDR2 reads YSYEKL. As DNA, the CDR3 is TGCGCCAGCAGCCAAACAGAGGCAGGGGTCTATGGCTACACCTTC. Residues: CASSQTEAGVYGYTF.

This chain joins TRBV4-2 and TRBJ2-7; 11 nucleotides line up with TRBD2. In germline, CDR1 is LGHNA, CDR2 YNFKEQ. Trimming took 4 bases from V and 4 from J; bases not matched to a gene: 9. The CDR3 is 16 amino acids. CDR3 protein: CASSLTGLAGRYEQYF. The CDR3 DNA sequence: TGTGCCAGCAGCCTGACTGGACTAGCGGGCCGTTACGAGCAGTACTTC.

In this sample, this clone turned up a few times. The rearrangement joins TRBV7-9 to TRBJ2-4, with D possibly TRBD2 on 5 matching bases. V lost 5 bases to trimming and J lost 4 bases, with 18 bases between them. CDR1 and CDR2 (germline): SEHNR, FQNEAQ (reference sequence). This CDR3 has 16 residues. The CDR3 DNA reads TGTGCCAGCAGCCCCACCGTGGGAGAACTTAAAAACATTCAGTACTTC. This sequence encodes CASSPTVGELKNIQYF.

This chain joins TRBV11-2 and TRBJ1-3; D gene ambiguous. The length of the CDR3 is 16 residues. The germline CDR1 and CDR2 sequences are SGHAT and FQNNGV. The V gene lost 0 bases and the J gene lost 3 bases, with 12 bases spanning the gap. Here the CDR3 DNA reads TGTGCCAGCAGCTTAGAGTTCCGGCGGAGTGGAAACACCATATATTTT. Protein: CASSLEFRRSGNTIYF.

The chain combines TRBV4-1 with TRBJ2-2; 7 bases align to TRBD1. J was trimmed by 8 bases and V by 4 bases; bases with no gene match: 10. The germline gives CDR1 MGHRA, CDR2 YSYEKL. This CDR3 has 15 amino acids. The chain's CDR3 is CASSLRQGNPGELFF. The CDR3 DNA sequence: TGCGCCAGCAGCCTAAGACAGGGTAATCCTGGGGAGCTGTTTTTT.

This clone came up a few times. The chain couples TRBV14 to TRBJ2-7; D is possibly TRBD2 (5 bases). V was trimmed by 4 bases and J by 2 bases, leaving 12 bases between them. The CDR3 covers 14 residues. Looked up from germline, CDR1 is SGHDN and CDR2 is FVKESK. The CDR3: CASSRAGGPYEQYF. The CDR3 DNA reads as TGTGCCAGCAGCCGGGCGGGTGGGCCCTACGAGCAGTACTTC.

This clone was detected only once. This chain uses TRBV30 with TRBJ1-2, with unresolved D. Germline V gene data show CDR1 as GTSNPN and CDR2 as SVGIG (reference sequence). The CDR3 consists of 11 residues. V dropped 5 bases and J dropped 8 bases, with 12 bases sitting between them. The CDR3 nucleotides read TGTGCCTGGGGTGGCCCCGGGGGCTACACCTTC. Its translation: CAWGGPGGYTF.

This chain connects TRBV6-5 to TRBJ1-4, with D hard to call. There are 15 residues in the CDR3. The V end was cut by 0 bases, the J end by 3 bases, with 8 bases between. CDR1 is MNHEY, CDR2 SVGAGI, per germline. CDR3 region: CASSYSGASNEKLFF. The CDR3 DNA reads as TGTGCCAGCAGTTACTCGGGAGCTTCTAATGAAAAACTGTTTTTT.

The chain employs TRBV6-6 and TRBJ2-5; D is undetermined. The CDR3 runs to 13 residues. Germline lookup yields CDR1 MNHNY and CDR2 SVGAGI (reference sequence). V gave up 2 bases and J gave up 4 bases, with 8 bases separating them. The chain's CDR3 is CASSYDRRETQYF. Written as DNA, the CDR3 is TGTGCCAGCAGTTACGATCGGAGAGAGACCCAGTACTTC.

The chain links TRBV25-1 to TRBJ2-1; 8 bases align to TRBD1. The J segment lost 3 bases and the V segment lost 5 bases, leaving 3 bases of the junction unmatched. Germline CDR1 reads MGHDK; CDR2 reads SYGVNS. The CDR3 contains 14 residues. The CDR3 DNA follows: TGTGCCAGCAGTCCGACAGGGGTCTACAATGAGCAGTTCTTC. This encodes CASSPTGVYNEQFF.

This chain connects TRBV27 to TRBJ2-5; 11 positions match TRBD2. V shed 7 bases and J 9 bases; nucleotides not matched to a gene: 13. In germline, CDR1 is MNHEY, CDR2 SMNVEV (reference sequence). This CDR3 comprises 15 residues. CDR3 in DNA: TGTGCCAGCACAATAGCGGGAGGGGGCCAAGGGGCCCAGTACTTC. Its protein is CASTIAGGGQGAQYF.

This clone has only one observation. This chain joins TRBV7-2 and TRBJ1-5, with D perhaps matching TRBD1 (5 bases). V lost 1 base, J lost 6 bases, and 16 bases lay in between. Germline V gene data show CDR1 as SGHTA and CDR2 as FQGNSA. This CDR3 is built from 16 residues. This CDR3 is CASSLGGTGGSQPQHF. Here the CDR3 DNA reads TGTGCCAGCAGCTTAGGAGGGACCGGAGGATCTCAGCCCCAGCATTTT. Complete variable domain (other parts from reference TRBV7-2 and TRBJ1-5): GAGVSQSPSNKVTEKGKDVELRCDPISGHTALYWYRQSLGQGLEFLIYFQGNSAPDKSGLPSDRFSAERTGGSVSTLTIQRTQQEDSAVYLCASSLGGTGGSQPQHFGDGTRLSIL.

The count of this clone is one. The V call is TRBV7-2, the J call TRBJ2-3; 9 bases match TRBD2. CDR3 length: 20 amino acids. Germline V lookup: CDR1 SGHTA, CDR2 FQGNSA. V lost 0 bases to trimming and J lost 1 base; unmatched junction nucleotides: 14. The CDR3 sequence is CASSLAIGSSGNRRTDTQYF. The CDR3 DNA reads as TGTGCCAGCAGCTTAGCGATAGGGTCTAGCGGGAACAGGCGCACAGATACGCAGTATTTT. The full variable domain, with the rest looked up from reference TRBV7-2 and TRBJ2-3, is GAGVSQSPSNKVTEKGKDVELRCDPISGHTALYWYRQSLGQGLEFLIYFQGNSAPDKSGLPSDRFSAERTGGSVSTLTIQRTQQEDSAVYLCASSLAIGSSGNRRTDTQYFGPGTRLTVL.

The chain recombines TRBV9 with TRBJ2-1; 8 bases are shared with TRBD2. The CDR3 runs 15 residues. Germline V gene sequence: CDR1 SGDLS, CDR2 YYNGEE. The V gene end was trimmed by 0 bases and the J gene end by 8 bases; junction bases not matched to a gene: 7. This chain's CDR3 is CASSVGLAPLDEQFF. In nucleotides, the CDR3 is TGTGCCAGCAGCGTAGGACTAGCGCCCCTCGATGAGCAGTTCTTC.

The chain carries TRBV27 and TRBJ1-4; 9 bases map to TRBD1. CDR3 length: 17 amino acids. Germline CDR1 reads MNHEY; CDR2 reads SMNVEV (reference sequence). V lost 0 bases, J lost 6 bases, and 8 bases stayed unmatched. CDR3 bases: TGTGCCAGCAGTTTATCCGTGGACAGGGGAGGGGATGAAAAACTGTTTTTT. Its protein is CASSLSVDRGGDEKLFF.

The chain links TRBV6-2 or TRBV6-3 to TRBJ2-3, with D maybe TRBD2 (5 bases). This CDR3 has 16 residues. Trimming shortened V by 2 bases and J by 7 bases, and 19 bases separated the two germline ends. Germline CDR1 reads MNHEY; CDR2 reads SVGEGT. CDR3 loop: CASSYEAAAPVNTQYF. CDR3 nucleotides: TGTGCCAGCAGTTACGAAGCGGCTGCTCCAGTAAATACGCAGTATTTT.

The rearrangement joins TRBV19 to TRBJ2-3, with unresolved D. CDR3 size: 14 residues. CDR1 and CDR2 from the germline V gene are LNHDA and SQIVND (reference sequence). With 4 bases removed from V and 2 bases from J, the gap between germline ends came to 10 bases. CDR3 protein: CASSNGPNTDTQYF. CDR3 DNA: TGTGCCAGTAGTAACGGACCGAACACAGATACGCAGTATTTT.